This TCR beta chain was obtained from a study of technical replicates of blood from a few donors. Looked up from germline, CDR1 is MNHEY and CDR2 is SVGAGI. CDR3 length: 13 residues. The ends were cut back, 7 bases at V and 6 bases at J, with 13 bases in the middle. TCRdb's copy holds only in-frame clones and misses some; the assay was immunoSEQ multiplex PCR. The table shows 80,000 or so clones, with approximately 94% occurring only once. The source is a human donor in good health. The sequenced sample consisted of T cells isolated from PBMCs. The chain carries TRBV6-5 and TRBJ2-1; D is unclear. The CDR3 sequence is CASTTNYGNEQFF. CDR3 DNA: TGTGCCAGCACCACTAATTACGGCAATGAGCAGTTCTTC.